The source of this TCR beta chain is a study of neurological immune-mediated disorders. Overall study results and limits: HTLV-1-associated myelopathy had the most TCR clonal expansion, while multiple sclerosis had the least, a level that fell below healthy controls.

This clonotype came up many times. What it recognizes is unknown. Time point of the sample: longitudinal time-point 2. Each CDR3 protein is one row after TCRdb ran MiXCR on the 5' RACE reads. The table has 70,000 to 90,000 distinct CDR3 sequences, more than 5% seen once. This CDR3 spans 18 amino acids. Germline CDR1 KGHDR, CDR2 SFDVKD. The ends were cut back, 0 bases at V and 0 bases at J, with 17 bases in the middle. The TCR sequence derives from a woman aged 55-75 years with multiple sclerosis. Sequencing was carried out using PBMCs. The genes are TRBV24-1 and TRBJ2-7; possibly TRBD2 for D (6 bases). The CDR3 DNA is TGTGCCACCAGTGATTTGCCTTGGGACTTCTTAGACTCCTACGAGCAGTACTTC. Its protein product is CATSDLPWDFLDSYEQYF.